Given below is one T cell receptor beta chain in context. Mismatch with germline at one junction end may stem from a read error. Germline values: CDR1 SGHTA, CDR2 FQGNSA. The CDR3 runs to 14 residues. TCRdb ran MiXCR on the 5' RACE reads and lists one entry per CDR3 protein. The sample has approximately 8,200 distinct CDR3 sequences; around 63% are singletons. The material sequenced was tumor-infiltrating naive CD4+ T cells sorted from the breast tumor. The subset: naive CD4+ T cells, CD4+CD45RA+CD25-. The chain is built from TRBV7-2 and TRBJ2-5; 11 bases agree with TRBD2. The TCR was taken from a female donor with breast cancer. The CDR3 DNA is TGCGCCAGCAGCTCGGGACTAGCGGCAGAGACCCAGTACTTC. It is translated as CASSSGLAAETQYF.